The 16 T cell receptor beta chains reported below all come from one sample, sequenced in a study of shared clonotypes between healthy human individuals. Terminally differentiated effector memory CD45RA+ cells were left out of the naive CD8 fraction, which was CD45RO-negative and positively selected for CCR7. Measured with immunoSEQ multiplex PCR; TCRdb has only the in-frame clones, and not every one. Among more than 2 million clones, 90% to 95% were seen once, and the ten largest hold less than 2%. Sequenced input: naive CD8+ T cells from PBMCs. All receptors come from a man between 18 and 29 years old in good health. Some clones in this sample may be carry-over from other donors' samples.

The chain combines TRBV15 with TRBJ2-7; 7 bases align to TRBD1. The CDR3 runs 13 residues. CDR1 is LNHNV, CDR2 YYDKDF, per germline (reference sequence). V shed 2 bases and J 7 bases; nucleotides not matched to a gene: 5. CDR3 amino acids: CATSRNQGVEQYF. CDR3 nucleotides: TGTGCCACCAGCAGAAACCAGGGGGTTGAGCAGTACTTC. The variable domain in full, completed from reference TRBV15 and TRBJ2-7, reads DAMVIQNPRYQVTQFGKPVTLSCSQTLNHNVMYWYQQKSSQAPKLLFHYYDKDFNNEADTPDNFQSRRPNTSFCFLDIRSPGLGDTAMYLCATSRNQGVEQYFGPGTRLTVT.

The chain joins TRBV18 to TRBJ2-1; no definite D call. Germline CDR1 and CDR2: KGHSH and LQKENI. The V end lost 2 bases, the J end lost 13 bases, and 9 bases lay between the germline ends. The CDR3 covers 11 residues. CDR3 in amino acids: CASSPGPDQFF. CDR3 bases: TGTGCCAGCTCACCAGGGCCAGACCAGTTCTTC.

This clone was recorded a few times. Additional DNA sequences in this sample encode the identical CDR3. The CDR3 loop is CASSLSGNTEAFF. For the CDR3, the DNA is TGTGCCAGCAGTTTATCTGGGAACACTGAAGCTTTCTTT. The chain is built from TRBV28 and TRBJ1-1, with D hard to call. V was pared by 1 base and J by 1 base, with 4 bases between. Germline lookup yields CDR1 MDHEN and CDR2 SYDVKM. The CDR3 runs 13 residues.

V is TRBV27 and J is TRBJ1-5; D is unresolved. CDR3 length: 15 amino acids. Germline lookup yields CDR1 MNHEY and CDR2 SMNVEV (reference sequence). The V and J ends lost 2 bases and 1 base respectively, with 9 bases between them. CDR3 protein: CASSLRPASNQPQHF. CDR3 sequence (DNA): TGTGCCAGCAGTTTACGGCCGGCGAGCAATCAGCCCCAGCATTTT.

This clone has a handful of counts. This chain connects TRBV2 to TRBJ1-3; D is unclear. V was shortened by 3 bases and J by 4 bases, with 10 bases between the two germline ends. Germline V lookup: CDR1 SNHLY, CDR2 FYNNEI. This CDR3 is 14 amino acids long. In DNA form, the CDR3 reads TGTGCCAGCAGTGACAAACCCTGGGGAAACACCATATATTTT. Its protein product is CASSDKPWGNTIYF.

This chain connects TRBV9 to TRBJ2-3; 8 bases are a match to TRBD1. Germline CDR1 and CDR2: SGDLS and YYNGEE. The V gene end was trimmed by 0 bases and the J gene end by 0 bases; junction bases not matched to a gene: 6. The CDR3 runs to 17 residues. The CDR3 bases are TGTGCCAGCAGCGTAGAGGCAGGGGGCCTTAGCACAGATACGCAGTATTTT. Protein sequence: CASSVEAGGLSTDTQYF. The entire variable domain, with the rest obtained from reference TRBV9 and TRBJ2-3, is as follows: DSGVTQTPKHLITATGQRVTLRCSPRSGDLSVYWYQQSLDQGLQFLIQYYNGEERAKGNILERFSAQQFPDLHSELNLSSLELGDSALYFCASSVEAGGLSTDTQYFGPGTRLTVL.

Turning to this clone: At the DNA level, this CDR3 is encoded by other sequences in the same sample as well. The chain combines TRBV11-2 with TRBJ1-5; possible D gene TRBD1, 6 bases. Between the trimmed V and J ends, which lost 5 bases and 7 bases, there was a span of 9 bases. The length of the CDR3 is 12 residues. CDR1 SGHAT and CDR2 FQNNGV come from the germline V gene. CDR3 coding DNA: TGTGCCAGCAGCGTAGGGGGGCAGCCCCAGCATTTT. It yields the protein CASSVGGQPQHF.

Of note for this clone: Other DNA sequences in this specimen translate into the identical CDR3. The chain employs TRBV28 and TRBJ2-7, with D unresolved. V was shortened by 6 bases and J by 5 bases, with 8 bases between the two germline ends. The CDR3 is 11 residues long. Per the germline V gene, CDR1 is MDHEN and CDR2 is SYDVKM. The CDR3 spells CASSLRDEQYF. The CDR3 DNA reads TGTGCCAGCAGCCTTCGGGACGAGCAGTACTTC.

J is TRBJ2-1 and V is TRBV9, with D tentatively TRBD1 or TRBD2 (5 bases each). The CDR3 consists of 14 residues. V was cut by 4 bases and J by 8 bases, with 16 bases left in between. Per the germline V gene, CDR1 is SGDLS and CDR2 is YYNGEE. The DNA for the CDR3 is TGTGCCAGCAGCCTTCGGGACCCTGGGGATGAGCAGTTCTTC. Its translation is CASSLRDPGDEQFF. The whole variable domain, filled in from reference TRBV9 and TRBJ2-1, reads DSGVTQTPKHLITATGQRVTLRCSPRSGDLSVYWYQQSLDQGLQFLIQYYNGEERAKGNILERFSAQQFPDLHSELNLSSLELGDSALYFCASSLRDPGDEQFFGPGTRLTVL.

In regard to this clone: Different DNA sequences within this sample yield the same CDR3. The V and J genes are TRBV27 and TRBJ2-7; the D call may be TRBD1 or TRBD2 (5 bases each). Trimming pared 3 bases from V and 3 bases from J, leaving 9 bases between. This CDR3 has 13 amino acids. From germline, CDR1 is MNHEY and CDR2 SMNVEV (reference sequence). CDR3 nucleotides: TGTGCCAGCAGTTTTTCAGGGAGCTACGAGCAGTACTTC. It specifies CASSFSGSYEQYF.

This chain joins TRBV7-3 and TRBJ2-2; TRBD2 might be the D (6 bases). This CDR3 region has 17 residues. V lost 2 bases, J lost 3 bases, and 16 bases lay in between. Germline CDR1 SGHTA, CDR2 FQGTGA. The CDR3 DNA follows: TGTGCCAGCAGCTTATATCCGGGAGAAGTGTACACCGGGGAGCTGTTTTTT. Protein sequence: CASSLYPGEVYTGELFF.

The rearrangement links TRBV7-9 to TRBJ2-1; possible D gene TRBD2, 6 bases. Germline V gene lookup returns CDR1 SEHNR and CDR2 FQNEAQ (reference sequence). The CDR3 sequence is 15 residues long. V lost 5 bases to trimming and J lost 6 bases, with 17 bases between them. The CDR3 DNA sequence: TGTGCCAGCAGCGCAACCCATGGGGGGTCCAATGAGCAGTTCTTC. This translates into CASSATHGGSNEQFF. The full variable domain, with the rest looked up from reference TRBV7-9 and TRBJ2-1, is DTGVSQNPRHKITKRGQNVTFRCDPISEHNRLYWYRQTLGQGPEFLTYFQNEAQLEKSRLLSDRFSAERPKGSFSTLEIQRTEQGDSAMYLCASSATHGGSNEQFFGPGTRLTVL.

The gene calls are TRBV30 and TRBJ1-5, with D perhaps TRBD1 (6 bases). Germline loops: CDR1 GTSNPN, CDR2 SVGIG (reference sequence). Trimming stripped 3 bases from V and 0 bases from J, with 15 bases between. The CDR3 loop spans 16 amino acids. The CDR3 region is CAWSPNRAISNQPQHF. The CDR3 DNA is TGTGCCTGGAGCCCAAACAGGGCGATTAGCAATCAGCCCCAGCATTTT.

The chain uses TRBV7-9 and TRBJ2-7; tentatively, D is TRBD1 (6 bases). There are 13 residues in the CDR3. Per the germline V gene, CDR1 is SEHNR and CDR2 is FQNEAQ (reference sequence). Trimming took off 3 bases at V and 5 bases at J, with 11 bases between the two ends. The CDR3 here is CASSFDRFNEQYF. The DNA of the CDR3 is TGTGCCAGCAGCTTCGACAGGTTTAACGAGCAGTACTTC.

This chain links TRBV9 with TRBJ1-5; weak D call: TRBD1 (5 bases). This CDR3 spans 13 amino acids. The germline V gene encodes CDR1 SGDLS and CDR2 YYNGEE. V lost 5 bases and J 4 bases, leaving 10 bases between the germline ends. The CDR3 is CASSAGMNQPQHF. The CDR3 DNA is TGTGCCAGCAGTGCAGGGATGAATCAGCCCCAGCATTTT.

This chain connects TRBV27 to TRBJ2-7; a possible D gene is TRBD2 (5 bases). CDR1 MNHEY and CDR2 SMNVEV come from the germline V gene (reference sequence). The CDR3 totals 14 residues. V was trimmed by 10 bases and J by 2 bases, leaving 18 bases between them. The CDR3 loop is CAITRDDLTYEQYF. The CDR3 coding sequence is TGTGCCATAACGAGGGATGATTTGACCTACGAGCAGTACTTC.